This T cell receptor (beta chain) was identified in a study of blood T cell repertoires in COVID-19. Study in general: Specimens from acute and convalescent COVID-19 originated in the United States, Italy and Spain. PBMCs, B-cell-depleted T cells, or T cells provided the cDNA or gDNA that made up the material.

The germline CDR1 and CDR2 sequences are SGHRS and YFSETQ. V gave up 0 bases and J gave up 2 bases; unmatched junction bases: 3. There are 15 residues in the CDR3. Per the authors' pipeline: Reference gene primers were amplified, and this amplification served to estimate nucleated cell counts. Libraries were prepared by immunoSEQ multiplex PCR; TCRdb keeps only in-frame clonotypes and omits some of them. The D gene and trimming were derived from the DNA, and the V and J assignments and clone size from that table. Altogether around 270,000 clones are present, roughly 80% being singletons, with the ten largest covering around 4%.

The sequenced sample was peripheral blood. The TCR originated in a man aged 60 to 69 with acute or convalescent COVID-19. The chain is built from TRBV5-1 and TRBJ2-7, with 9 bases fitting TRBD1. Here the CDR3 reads CASSLAGTGPYEQYF. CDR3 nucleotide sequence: TGCGCCAGCAGCTTGGCCGGGACAGGGCCCTACGAGCAGTACTTC.